This TCR beta chain is from a study of response to subunit inactivated influenza vaccine. On this clonotype: Its specificity is not known.

V was pared by 4 bases and J by 2 bases, with 10 bases of the junction left unmatched. The germline V gene has CDR1 LGHNA and CDR2 YNFKEQ. The CDR3 spans 17 residues. Study conclusions and caveats: There was a suggestion from the authors that each seasonal influenza vaccination recruits few new T cells.

TCRdb recomputed calls from the RT-PCR reads with MiXCR, one row per CDR3 protein. The data show approximately 520,000 distinct CDR3 sequences, 16% seen once. This receptor was obtained from a man between 50 and 75 years old who received an inactivated influenza vaccine. This specimen was CD4+ T cells sorted from PBMCs, taken roughly 24 months after vaccination. The chain carries TRBV4-2 and TRBJ2-5; 10 nucleotides agree with TRBD2. CDR3 nucleotides: TGTGCCAGCAGCCCTTACCATGCAGCGGGAGGGCAAGAGACCCAGTACTTC. Its translation: CASSPYHAAGGQETQYF.